The sequence of this TCR beta chain was determined in a study of cytomegalovirus exposure and HLA in healthy donors. PCR primers comprised 60 Vbeta and 13 Jbeta primers. TCRdb keeps only in-frame clones here, not all; method: immunoSEQ multiplex PCR. Here the sample table reports 100,000 to 150,000 clones. Trimming removed 4 bases from V and 0 bases from J, with 16 bases in between. The CDR3 runs to 17 residues. Per germline, CDR1 MGHRA and CDR2 YSYEKL. Study-wide results and caveats: Later genetic work tied a missense DCLRE1C variant to beta-chain V and J trimming. Sequencing depth across donors, presence/absence analyses assumed, was roughly uniform. Researchers reported from a later analysis that most CMV-associated TCR beta chains appeared HLA-restricted.

Comment on this clone: Its antigen is as yet unknown.

This clonotype was sampled from a man aged 25-40 years in good health and CMV-seronegative. The gene calls are TRBV4-1 and TRBJ1-3, with a tentative D call TRBD1 (6 bases). Sequencing was performed on PBMCs. The CDR3, as DNA: TGCGCCAGCAGCCTTTTCGTAGGACAGCGCTCTGGAAACACCATATATTTT. Its protein is CASSLFVGQRSGNTIYF.